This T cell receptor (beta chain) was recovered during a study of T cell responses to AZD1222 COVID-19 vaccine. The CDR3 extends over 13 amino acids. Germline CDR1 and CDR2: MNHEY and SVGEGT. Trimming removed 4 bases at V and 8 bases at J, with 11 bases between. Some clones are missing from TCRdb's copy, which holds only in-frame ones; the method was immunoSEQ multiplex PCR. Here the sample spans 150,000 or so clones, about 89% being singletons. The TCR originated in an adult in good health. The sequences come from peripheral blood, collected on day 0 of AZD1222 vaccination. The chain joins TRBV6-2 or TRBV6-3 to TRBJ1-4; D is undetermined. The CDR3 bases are TGTGCCAGCAGTTGGCGGGATCGGGAAAAACTGTTTTTT. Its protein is CASSWRDREKLFF.